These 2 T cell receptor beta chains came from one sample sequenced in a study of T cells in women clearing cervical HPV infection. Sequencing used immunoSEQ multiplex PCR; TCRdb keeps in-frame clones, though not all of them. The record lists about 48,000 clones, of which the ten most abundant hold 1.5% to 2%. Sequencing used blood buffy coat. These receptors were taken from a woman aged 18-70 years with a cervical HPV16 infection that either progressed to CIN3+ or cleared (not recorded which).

CDR3 region: CASRPTGASETQYF. Incomplete CDR3 DNA: TGTGCCAGCAGACCTACAGGGGCTTCAGAGACC. V gene TRBV7-9 combines with J gene TRBJ2-5; 7 nucleotides align to TRBD1. The read gets to within 3 residues of the CDR3 end, and the germline J gene fills in the rest. Germline V gives CDR1 SEHNR, CDR2 FQNEAQ (reference sequence). There are 14 residues in the CDR3. Trimming cost V 6 bases and J 4 bases; bases outside gene matches: 8.

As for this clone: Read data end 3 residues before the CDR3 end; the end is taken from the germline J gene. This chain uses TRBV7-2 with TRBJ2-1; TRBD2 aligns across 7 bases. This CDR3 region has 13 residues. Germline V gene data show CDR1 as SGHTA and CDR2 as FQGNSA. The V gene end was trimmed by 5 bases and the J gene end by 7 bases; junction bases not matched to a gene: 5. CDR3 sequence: CASSHGGRNEQFF. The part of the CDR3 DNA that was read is TGTGCCAGCAGCCACGGGGGGAGAAATGAG.